This T cell receptor beta chain came from a study of radiation and T cells in renal cell carcinoma. Whole-study findings and limits: In blood, top tumor clones expanded by 2 weeks, shrinking by 4.

Time point here: blood 4 weeks post-SBRT, at nephrectomy. Treatment of the sample: 15 Gy SBRT to primary tumor, nephrectomy 4 weeks later. Nephrectomy followed 15 Gy stereotactic body radiation by 4 weeks. Produced via immunoSEQ multiplex PCR; TCRdb's table is partial and in-frame only. The repertoire holds 50,000 to 70,000 clones, roughly 80% seen once, with roughly 7.5% in the top ten. The CDR3 sequence is 11 residues long. Germline CDR1 reads SGDLS; CDR2 reads YYNGEE. Between the trimmed V and J ends, which lost 7 bases and 8 bases, there was a span of 12 bases. As for this clone: Antigen unknown.

The TCR was taken from a man aged 60 to 69 with renal cell carcinoma. The specimen was blood, collected from a patient whose treatment included radiotherapy and nephrectomy. This rearrangement joins TRBV9 to TRBJ1-1, with D perhaps matching TRBD1 (6 bases). CDR3 sequence (DNA): TGTGCCAGCGGACAGAACAGGGAAGCTTTCTTT. Its translation is CASGQNREAFF.